This record covers a single T cell receptor beta chain. Original processing notes: Estimated nucleated cell counts came from reference gene primer amplification. Some clones are missing from TCRdb's copy, which holds only in-frame ones; the method was immunoSEQ multiplex PCR. The DNA gave D and trimming, while V, J and clone size come from that table. The sample holds about 130,000 clones; approximately 83% are singletons and the top ten take 3%. These data originate in a study of blood T cell repertoires in COVID-19. This clonotype originated in an elderly woman with acute or convalescent COVID-19. Material for sequencing was peripheral blood.

CDR3 DNA sequence: TGTGCCAGCAGACAGGACAGGAACACTGAAGCTTTCTTT. It translates to CASRQDRNTEAFF. The chain is built from TRBV5-4 and TRBJ1-1; perhaps TRBD1 as D (6 bases). Germline CDR1 and CDR2: SGHNT and YYREEE (reference sequence). This CDR3 contains 13 residues. Trimming left V 5 bases short and J 1 base short, with 9 bases between.